A single sample gave rise to the 15 T cell receptor beta chains below, sequenced in a study of T-cell reconstitution after alpha-beta-depleted transplantation in children. The authors prepared the TCRbeta library with unique molecular identifiers. TCRdb re-called the PCR reads with MiXCR, one entry per CDR3 protein. The table has 300,000 to 400,000 distinct CDR3 sequences, roughly 14% seen once. This sample comprised PBMCs, obtained from the stem cell graft. These receptors all come from a human donor who donated a stem cell graft to a child with Fanconi anemia.

This clonotype appeared many times. The chain combines TRBV2 with TRBJ2-2; TRBD2 might be the D (5 bases). Looked up from germline, CDR1 is SNHLY and CDR2 is FYNNEI. V lost 1 base and J lost 6, with 6 bases in between. CDR3 length equals 13 residues. The CDR3 sequence: CASSEEGAGELFF. As DNA, the CDR3 is TGTGCCAGCAGTGAAGAGGGAGCCGGGGAGCTGTTTTTT.

In this sample, this clonotype turned up many times. V gene TRBV9 combines with J gene TRBJ2-7; D is unresolved. V was clipped by 2 bases and J by 2 bases, with 11 bases between them. In germline, CDR1 is SGDLS, CDR2 YYNGEE. There are 14 residues in the CDR3. CDR3 sequence reads: CASSVQPGPYEQYF. The CDR3 DNA is TGTGCCAGCAGCGTGCAACCCGGGCCCTACGAGCAGTACTTC.

In this sample, this clonotype turned up many times. The chain combines TRBV5-1 with TRBJ2-3, with a possible D match to TRBD1 (7 bases). Germline CDR1 is SGHRS and CDR2 is YFSETQ. The CDR3 contains 17 residues. Between the trimmed V and J ends, which lost 3 bases and 2 bases, there was a span of 19 bases. DNA for the CDR3: TGCGCCAGCAGCTGGCCGGAGGGGGCTGCTATCACAGATACGCAGTATTTT. Protein: CASSWPEGAAITDTQYF.

The genes are TRBV11-2 and TRBJ2-7; D call uncertain. The CDR3 runs to 15 residues. The V end was cut by 0 bases, the J end by 3 bases, with 12 bases between. The germline gives CDR1 SGHAT, CDR2 FQNNGV. CDR3 bases: TGTGCCAGCAGCTTAGAACCGGGTATTCACTACGAGCAGTACGTC. Protein sequence: CASSLEPGIHYEQYV.

The rearrangement uses TRBV20-1 and TRBJ2-1; TRBD2 aligns across 8 bases. Germline V CDR1 and CDR2: DFQATT, SNEGSKA (reference sequence). This CDR3 has 15 amino acids. Germline trimming cut 3 bases from V and 4 bases from J; bases unmatched to any gene: 8. The CDR3: CSARALAGVYNEQFF. CDR3 nucleotide sequence: TGCAGTGCTAGGGCCCTAGCGGGCGTATACAATGAGCAGTTCTTC.

This rearrangement joins TRBV5-5 to TRBJ2-5; 7 nucleotides align to TRBD2. The germline gives CDR1 SGHKS, CDR2 YYEKEE (reference sequence). J lost 3 bases, V lost 3 bases, and 5 bases had no gene match. This CDR3 region has 14 residues. This CDR3 reads CASSSFGGEETQYF. DNA of the CDR3: TGTGCCAGCAGCTCCTTTGGGGGGGAAGAGACCCAGTACTTC.

This clonotype was detected many times. The chain combines TRBV29-1 with TRBJ2-7; D is undetermined. Germline-derived CDR1 and CDR2 are SQVTM and ANQGSEA. Trimming cost V 7 bases and J 4 bases, with 17 bases left between them. The CDR3 runs 13 residues. The CDR3 spells CSGTLGPGYEQYF. The CDR3 bases are TGCAGCGGTACCTTGGGCCCCGGATACGAGCAGTACTTC.

The V and J genes are TRBV29-1 and TRBJ2-5; 9 bases align to TRBD1. V dropped 3 bases and J dropped 5; count of bases not matched to a gene: 7. Germline V gives CDR1 SQVTM, CDR2 ANQGSEA. CDR3 length equals 14 residues. The CDR3 spells CSVETDRGTETQYF. In nucleotides, the CDR3 is TGCAGCGTTGAGACGGACAGGGGAACGGAGACCCAGTACTTC.

This clonotype was recorded at least ten times. V and J are TRBV9 and TRBJ2-3; D might be TRBD1 (5 bases). Trimming took off 0 bases at V and 0 bases at J, with 8 bases between the two ends. Looked up from germline, CDR1 is SGDLS and CDR2 is YYNGEE. This CDR3 region has 15 residues. DNA of the CDR3: TGTGCCAGCAGCGTAGAGGGGTTTAGCACAGATACGCAGTATTTT. Translation gives CASSVEGFSTDTQYF.

This chain uses TRBV12-3 or TRBV12-4 with TRBJ2-5, with D perhaps TRBD1 (6 bases). The CDR3 loop spans 14 amino acids. Trimming removed 4 bases from V and 4 bases from J, with 13 bases in between. The CDR3 bases are TGTGCCAGCAGTTCGAGTTCAGGGGCAGAGACCCAGTACTTC. It specifies CASSSSSGAETQYF.

In this sample, this clonotype turned up many times. This rearrangement joins TRBV2 to TRBJ2-1; 14 nucleotides line up with TRBD2. Germline-derived CDR1 and CDR2 are SNHLY and FYNNEI. Trimming cost V 6 bases and J 6 bases; bases outside gene matches: 4. This CDR3 is 15 amino acids long. The CDR3 is CASRRTSGGPNEQFF. DNA for the CDR3: TGTGCCAGCAGAAGGACTAGCGGGGGGCCCAATGAGCAGTTCTTC.

The chain carries TRBV6-1 and TRBJ2-3; D gene uncertain. V gave up 7 bases and J gave up 0 bases, with 11 bases separating them. The CDR3 sequence is 14 residues long. Germline-derived CDR1 and CDR2 are MNHNS and SASEGT. The CDR3 region has the DNA TGTGCCAGCACCTCGGACCGAAGCACAGATACGCAGTATTTT. It yields the protein CASTSDRSTDTQYF.

CDR3 in DNA: TGCGCCAGCAGCTCGATTTTATCCGGGGCCAATGAAGCTTTCTTT. Amino acid sequence: CASSSILSGANEAFF. J is TRBJ1-1 and V is TRBV5-1; D may be TRBD1 (5 bases). Germline-derived CDR1 and CDR2 are SGHRS and YFSETQ. V was pared by 3 bases and J by 7 bases, with 19 bases between. The CDR3 extends over 15 amino acids. The full variable domain, its missing parts supplied by reference TRBV5-1 and TRBJ1-1, is KAGVTQTPRYLIKTRGQQVTLSCSPISGHRSVSWYQQTPGQGLQFLFEYFSETQRNKGNFPGRFSGRQFSNSRSEMNVSTLELGDSALYLCASSSILSGANEAFFGQGTRLTVV.

Concerning this clonotype itself: This sequence may be a read error, since a much larger clone differs from it by one base. Without the conserved terminal phenylalanine or tryptophan, this CDR3 likely stems from a read error. CDR3 sequence: CASSEGQGDQPQHC. CDR3 in DNA: TGCGCCAGCAGCGAGGGACAGGGGGATCAGCCCCAGCATTGT. The chain couples TRBV5-1 to TRBJ1-5; 11 bases are a match to TRBD1. Germline V gene lookup returns CDR1 SGHRS and CDR2 YFSETQ. The CDR3 totals 14 residues. Germline trimming cut 4 bases from V and 5 bases from J; bases unmatched to any gene: 2.

This clonotype was found a few times. The chain couples TRBV7-2 to TRBJ2-7, with a tentative D call TRBD2 (5 bases). Trimming stripped 4 bases from V and 6 bases from J, with 10 bases between. CDR1 and CDR2 from the germline V gene are SGHTA and FQGNSA. The CDR3 totals 12 residues. CDR3 sequence: CASSSAGLEQYF. Written as DNA, the CDR3 is TGTGCCAGCAGCTCCGCGGGCCTCGAGCAGTACTTC.